The entry below gives a single T cell receptor (beta chain) sequence along with its context. No cognate antigen has been identified for it. No much larger clonotype is one base removed from it; base qualities were not supplied. The immunoSEQ Assay, a bias-controlled multiplex PCR, was used to amplify TCRbeta CDR3 regions from genomic DNA. Per the source publication's procedure: The number of nucleated cells in each sample was estimated from the amplification of reference gene primers within the assay. Sequence reads were collapsed and filtered to measure the absolute abundance of every unique TCRbeta CDR3 rearrangement. For each sample, productive Simpson clonality was calculated as the square root of Simpson's diversity index across productive rearrangements. Held by TCRdb, this immuneACCESS table contains in-frame sequences only and omits some clones. Under half of the omission traces to an unresolved V gene where checked; the cause of the rest is unknown. That table supplies the V and J calls and clone size; D and trimming were determined from the DNA. The table for this sample lists about 200,000 clones; approximately 86% of them were counted only once. The ten largest clones add up to around 2.7% of the sample.

Whole blood was collected in K2EDTA tubes by collaborating institutions according to the institutions' own protocols. For TCRbeta analysis, collaborators shipped samples in one of three forms: frozen whole blood, isolated PBMCs, or DNA extracted from either of those sample types. These data belong to a study of blood T cell repertoires in COVID-19 (dated by TCRdb to about 2020). Study-wide context: Samples from collaborators originated in the United States, Italy and Spain and spanned both the acute and convalescent phases of COVID-19. The material from the prospective study consisted of cDNA or gDNA derived from T cells, B-cell-depleted T cells, or PBMCs. The dataset comprised deeply sampled blood TCRbeta repertoires from subjects exposed to, actively infected with, or recovered from COVID-19. A freely available public database, intended as a resource for researchers studying the immune response to SARS-CoV-2, is where the repertoires were released. Samples were obtained from the ongoing ImmuneRACE study (first 160 participants) and from some 1,200 subjects provided by 6 global collaborators. Nearly every sample came with metadata listing a de-identified subject ID, COVID-19 status, age in years and sex. Where available, HLA class I and class II types were obtained from metadata supplied by the sample provider rather than from assay-based typing. Broad study findings and their caveats: The amount of clinical and demographic metadata varied by source and participant and was provided uncurated.

Looking up the germline V gene yields CDR1 ENHRY and CDR2 SYGVKD. The CDR3 holds 13 amino acids from the cysteine to the phenylalanine. Only the CDR3 region is kept as DNA, spanning 39 bases read in frame from base 1. V is pruned by 10 bases and J by 3 bases, leaving 4 bases of the junction without a gene match. This TCR was sampled from a man between 60 and 75 years old with acute or convalescent COVID-19. Material: peripheral blood. The chain is made from TRBV10-3 and TRBJ1-4; 8 bases in the junction line up with TRBD1. CDR3 region: CASSGGSNEKLFF. The DNA sequence is as follows: TGTGCCAGCTCAGGGGGCTCTAATGAAAAACTGTTTTTT.